A single sample is the source of the 28 T cell receptor beta chains below, sequenced in a study of T cell responses to AZD1222 COVID-19 vaccine. Repertoires were generated with immunoSEQ multiplex PCR, while TCRdb's copy carries only in-frame clones and drops some. The sample lists 150,000 to 200,000 clones, under 95% occurring once. The source material was peripheral blood, sampled 28 days after the second AZD1222 dose. Source of these receptors: an adult who received the AZD1222 COVID-19 vaccine.

V gene TRBV2 combines with J gene TRBJ2-7; tentatively, D is TRBD1 or TRBD2 (5 bases each). This CDR3 is built from 13 residues. The germline V and J ends were trimmed by 9 bases and 1 base, with 13 bases remaining between them. Germline CDR1 SNHLY, CDR2 FYNNEI. Here the CDR3 DNA reads TGTGCCAGTCACAGGCGACTATCCTACGAGCAGTACTTC. As protein: CASHRRLSYEQYF.

The rearrangement joins TRBV5-3 to TRBJ1-1; D is ambiguous. TRBV5-3 is an open reading frame whose function is uncertain. V gave up 2 bases and J gave up 0 bases, with 17 bases separating them. The CDR3 is 17 amino acids. This CDR3 reads CARSLTRTVIMNTEAFF. The CDR3 coding sequence is TGTGCCAGAAGCTTAACCCGAACAGTTATTATGAACACTGAAGCTTTCTTT.

The rearrangement links TRBV27 to TRBJ1-2; the match to TRBD1 covers 7 bases. The CDR3 is 13 amino acids. Germline CDR1 MNHEY, CDR2 SMNVEV (reference sequence). J lost 8 bases, V lost 2 bases, and 5 bases had no gene match. As DNA, the CDR3 is TGTGCCAGCAGTTTAGACAGGGTGACGGGCTACACCTTC. This sequence encodes CASSLDRVTGYTF.

This clone showed up just a few times. The chain is built from TRBV7-9 and TRBJ1-1, with a weak D call TRBD1 (5 bases). Trimming removed 10 bases at V and 4 bases at J, with 13 bases between. The CDR3 totals 12 residues. Germline V CDR1 and CDR2: SEHNR, FQNEAQ (reference sequence). The CDR3 is CAIPGRGTEAFF. The CDR3 coding sequence is TGTGCCATCCCGGGGAGGGGCACTGAAGCTTTCTTT. Supplemented by reference TRBV7-9 and TRBJ1-1, the full variable domain reads DTGVSQNPRHKITKRGQNVTFRCDPISEHNRLYWYRQTLGQGPEFLTYFQNEAQLEKSRLLSDRFSAERPKGSFSTLEIQRTEQGDSAMYLCAIPGRGTEAFFGQGTRLTVV.

The genes are TRBV27 and TRBJ1-5; weak D call: TRBD1 (5 bases). V was clipped by 5 bases and J by 1 base, with 24 bases between them. Germline V gene lookup returns CDR1 MNHEY and CDR2 SMNVEV (reference sequence). CDR3 length: 19 amino acids. CDR3: CASSTWRQSPWGSNQPQHF. The CDR3 nucleotides read TGTGCCAGCAGTACCTGGCGACAGTCACCCTGGGGGAGCAATCAGCCCCAGCATTTT.

The V and J genes are TRBV7-9 and TRBJ1-5, with a possible D match to TRBD1 (6 bases). The V end lost 5 bases, the J end lost 2 bases, and 16 bases lay between the germline ends. The germline V gene has CDR1 SEHNR and CDR2 FQNEAQ (reference sequence). The CDR3 extends over 16 amino acids. As DNA, the CDR3 is TGTGCCAGCAGCCCGAACGGGACACGGGGCAATCAGCCCCAGCATTTT. Translated, it gives CASSPNGTRGNQPQHF.

The V gene is TRBV5-8, the J gene TRBJ2-7; maybe TRBD1 (6 bases). Trimming stripped 4 bases from V and 5 bases from J, with 22 bases between. Germline values: CDR1 SGHTS, CDR2 YDEGEE. The CDR3 is made up of 16 amino acids. The chain's CDR3 is CASSPINRAKLDEQYF. CDR3 nucleotides: TGTGCCAGCAGCCCTATAAACAGGGCCAAGTTAGACGAGCAGTACTTC.

The chain has TRBV7-9 and TRBJ1-2; 7 nucleotides match TRBD1. The V segment lost 5 bases and the J segment 8 bases; nucleotides outside the gene matches: 8. The length of the CDR3 is 13 residues. Germline V gives CDR1 SEHNR, CDR2 FQNEAQ (reference sequence). The CDR3 spells CASSLTGAGGYTF. CDR3 DNA sequence: TGTGCCAGCAGCCTCACAGGGGCGGGGGGCTACACCTTC.

The chain has TRBV7-2 and TRBJ2-5, with 8 bases aligning to TRBD1. The CDR3 runs to 15 residues. Germline CDR1 is SGHTA and CDR2 is FQGNSA. The ends lost 1 base at V and 6 bases at J; junction bases unmatched: 7. CDR3 amino acids: CASSLVLDREQTQYF. For the CDR3, the DNA is TGTGCCAGCAGCTTAGTCCTGGACAGGGAACAGACCCAGTACTTC.

Here the CDR3 reads CASGLVGREDYGYTF. DNA for the CDR3: TGTGCTAGTGGTTTGGTTGGGCGGGAGGACTATGGCTACACCTTC. The chain links TRBV12-5 to TRBJ1-2; D gene uncertain. Trimming left V 0 bases short and J 3 bases short, with 11 bases between. The CDR3 spans 15 residues. Germline V gene sequence: CDR1 LGHNT, CDR2 FRNRAP.

V usage is TRBV4-1 and J usage is TRBJ2-1; D might be TRBD2 (6 bases). Germline V gives CDR1 MGHRA, CDR2 YSYEKL. The CDR3 spans 11 residues. The V end was cut by 6 bases, the J end by 8 bases, with 8 bases between. The CDR3 is CASSGGDEQFF. The CDR3 nucleotides are TGCGCCAGCAGTGGAGGGGATGAGCAGTTCTTC.

V gene TRBV27 combines with J gene TRBJ2-1; unclear D gene. Germline CDR1 reads MNHEY; CDR2 reads SMNVEV (reference sequence). Between the trimmed V and J ends, which lost 3 bases and 10 bases, there was a span of 13 bases. The CDR3 extends over 13 amino acids. CDR3 DNA: TGTGCCAGCAGTTTCGACTCCTTCGGAGAGCAGTTCTTC. Residues: CASSFDSFGEQFF.

Regarding this clone: Relative to the germline gene, one junction end is altered; a read error may explain this. The V and J genes are TRBV4-3 and TRBJ1-3; D is uncertain. Germline values: CDR1 LGHNA, CDR2 YSLEER. The CDR3 is made up of 13 amino acids. CDR3 in amino acids: CASSQDPGMHPDF. The DNA of the CDR3 is TGCGCCAGCAGCCAAGATCCCGGGATGCATCCCGATTTT.

In this sample, this clone turned up once. J is TRBJ2-1 and V is TRBV6-2 or TRBV6-3; the D call may be TRBD1 or TRBD2 (5 bases each). The CDR3 is 18 amino acids. Germline CDR1 is MNHEY and CDR2 is SVGEGT. V lost 4 bases, J lost 0 bases, and 19 bases lay in between. Here the CDR3 DNA reads TGTGCCAGCAGTTCCAGGGACGGGCAGGTGGGCTCCTACAATGAGCAGTTCTTC. Protein: CASSSRDGQVGSYNEQFF.

V and J are TRBV18 and TRBJ1-1, with a possible D match to TRBD1 (5 bases). The CDR3 loop spans 13 amino acids. Trimming stripped 3 bases from V and 7 bases from J, with 12 bases between. Germline assignment: CDR1 KGHSH and CDR2 LQKENI. CDR3 amino acids: CASSPPQGLEAFF. The CDR3 DNA sequence: TGTGCCAGCTCACCCCCCCAGGGCCTTGAAGCTTTCTTT.

The CDR3 nucleotides read TGTGCCAGCAGCCAAGTGGGGCCGCGGACTGAAGCTTTCTTT. Amino acid sequence: CASSQVGPRTEAFF. The chain carries TRBV3-1 (or the pseudogene TRBV3-2) and TRBJ1-1; TRBD1 might be the D (5 bases). Trimming cost V 1 base and J 5 bases, with 11 bases left between them. CDR1 is LGHDT, CDR2 YNNKEL, per germline (reference sequence). The CDR3 has 14 amino acids.

The genes are TRBV28 and TRBJ1-5, with D perhaps TRBD1 (6 bases). Trimming shortened V by 1 base and J by 5 bases, and 15 bases separated the two germline ends. Per germline, CDR1 MDHEN and CDR2 SYDVKM. This CDR3 spans 16 amino acids. The CDR3 region is CASSLLGGSLDQPQHF. The CDR3, as DNA: TGTGCCAGCAGTTTATTAGGGGGATCCTTGGATCAGCCCCAGCATTTT.

The chain uses TRBV5-4 and TRBJ1-1; D remains ambiguous. Germline CDR1 and CDR2: SGHNT and YYREEE (reference sequence). The CDR3 is 13 amino acids. V lost 4 bases to trimming and J lost 6 bases, with 13 bases between them. Here the CDR3 DNA reads TGTGCCAGCAGCCGAACAGATAGGGCTGAAGCTTTCTTT. Translated: CASSRTDRAEAFF.

The chain has TRBV5-5 and TRBJ2-5; TRBD1 agrees at 8 bases. Trimming cost V 4 bases and J 2 bases; bases outside gene matches: 4. CDR3 length: 14 residues. CDR1 SGHKS and CDR2 YYEKEE come from the germline V gene (reference sequence). This CDR3 is CASSHRTGQETQYF. Written as DNA, the CDR3 is TGTGCCAGCAGCCACCGGACAGGGCAAGAGACCCAGTACTTC.

The genes are TRBV7-2 and TRBJ2-1; TRBD2 aligns across 11 bases. This CDR3 has 16 residues. Germline CDR1 SGHTA, CDR2 FQGNSA. The J segment lost 1 base and the V segment lost 5 bases, leaving 4 bases of the junction unmatched. The CDR3 is CASSPASGGSYNEQFF. The CDR3 DNA sequence: TGTGCCAGCAGCCCAGCTAGCGGGGGGTCCTACAATGAGCAGTTCTTC.

The V and J genes are TRBV6-2 or TRBV6-3 and TRBJ2-7; possibly TRBD1 for D (6 bases). Trimming pared 3 bases from V and 0 bases from J, leaving 15 bases between. The CDR3 is 16 amino acids. Germline V gives CDR1 MNHEY, CDR2 SVGEGT. CDR3 DNA sequence: TGTGCCAGCAGTTATCTCCTCCAGACAGGCTCCTACGAGCAGTACTTC. Its translation: CASSYLLQTGSYEQYF.

The chain combines TRBV6-2 or TRBV6-3 with TRBJ1-1; D uncertain. V was cut by 4 bases and J by 2 bases, with 8 bases left in between. In germline, CDR1 is MNHEY, CDR2 SVGEGT. The CDR3 sequence is 13 residues long. The CDR3 coding sequence is TGTGCCAGCAGTTTATACCGAAACACTGAAGCTTTCTTT. Translating it yields CASSLYRNTEAFF.

This chain's CDR3 is CASSLIGLPTGELFF. CDR3 DNA sequence: TGCGCCAGCAGCTTGATCGGACTACCTACCGGGGAGCTGTTTTTT. J is TRBJ2-2 and V is TRBV5-1, with D possibly being TRBD2 (6 bases). Germline loops: CDR1 SGHRS, CDR2 YFSETQ. This CDR3 has 15 amino acids. Between the trimmed V and J ends, which lost 1 base and 5 bases, there was a span of 12 bases.

This clone was seen a single time. CDR3 sequence (DNA): TGTGCCAGCAGCGGGTTCGAAAATGAGCAGTTCTTC. Translated: CASSGFENEQFF. The chain joins TRBV28 to TRBJ2-1; no clear D gene. V lost 6 bases and J 7 bases, leaving 10 bases between the germline ends. The CDR3 spans 12 residues. The germline V gene has CDR1 MDHEN and CDR2 SYDVKM.

The V and J genes are TRBV11-2 and TRBJ2-7, with TRBD2 matching over 8 bases. The CDR3 length is 15 residues. CDR1 SGHAT and CDR2 FQNNGV come from the germline V gene. V shed 2 bases and J 3 bases; nucleotides not matched to a gene: 6. The CDR3 protein is CASSLSGGRLYEQYF. The CDR3 DNA is TGTGCCAGCAGCTTATCGGGGGGGAGACTCTACGAGCAGTACTTC.

J is TRBJ1-5 and V is TRBV6-2 or TRBV6-3; no firm D call. V lost 3 bases to trimming and J lost 4 bases, with 7 bases between them. This CDR3 contains 13 residues. Germline-derived CDR1 and CDR2 are MNHEY and SVGEGT. The DNA of the CDR3 is TGTGCCAGCAGTTATACGATGAATCAGCCCCAGCATTTT. This sequence encodes CASSYTMNQPQHF.

The rearrangement links TRBV18 to TRBJ1-1; D gene uncertain. This CDR3 is 16 amino acids long. CDR1 is KGHSH, CDR2 LQKENI, per germline. The V gene lost 0 bases and the J gene lost 1 base, with 12 bases spanning the gap. CDR3 region: CASSPPSGRPNTEAFF. The CDR3 bases are TGTGCCAGCTCACCACCGTCGGGCCGACCGAACACTGAAGCTTTCTTT.

The table lists this clone with a count of one. This chain uses TRBV30 with TRBJ1-6, with 8 bases fitting TRBD1. The CDR3 has 14 residues. Germline trimming cut 3 bases from V and 5 bases from J; bases unmatched to any gene: 3. The V gene's germline CDR1 is GTSNPN and CDR2 SVGIG (reference sequence). The CDR3, as DNA: TGTGCCTGGAGAGACAGGGGAAATAATTCACCCCTCCACTTT. It yields the protein CAWRDRGNNSPLHF.